This is a list of T cell receptor beta chains from one sample in a study of cytotoxic CD8 clonotypes in ibrutinib-treated CLL. Libraries were prepared by immunoSEQ multiplex PCR; TCRdb keeps only in-frame clonotypes and omits some of them. The table records tens of thousands of clones, approximately 82% of them present only once. Source: PBMCs, taken after 24 months of ibrutinib treatment. All receptors derive from a human donor with chronic lymphocytic leukemia. Each CDR3 is given without its conserved first and last residue.

CDR3aa	len	v_gene	j_gene
ASSQSGIYGYT	11	TRBV4-3	TRBJ1-2
ASTDRGTPREQY	12	TRBV2	TRBJ2-7
AWSGQGNQPQH	11	TRBV30	TRBJ1-5
ASSQEVWLAGDTQY	14	TRBV4-1	TRBJ2-3
ASSFGTGQYEQY	12	TRBV7-8	TRBJ2-7
ASSRDRGYADTQY	13	TRBV6-5	TRBJ2-3
ASRGTGGGNTIY	12	TRBV28	TRBJ1-3
ASSLNPTYEQY	11	TRBV11-1	TRBJ2-7
ASRADRPNYGYT	12	TRBV28	TRBJ1-2
AWSVGGSGELF	11	TRBV30	TRBJ2-2
ASILGQGGVQF	11	TRBV2	TRBJ2-1
ASSQDRAGYGYT	12	TRBV14	TRBJ1-2
ASCVGGNTIY	10	TRBV28	TRBJ1-3
ASSYAGGQPEQY	12	TRBV6-5	TRBJ2-7
ASSRDRGYEQY	11	TRBV19	TRBJ2-7
ASRFGAPISGYT	12	TRBV7-2	TRBJ1-2
ASSHRDRPSEAF	12	TRBV7-9	TRBJ1-1
ASRRGQDEQY	10	TRBV5-1	TRBJ2-7
ASSADRGGEAF	11	TRBV28	TRBJ1-1
ASSFGPRDEQY	11	TRBV7-3	TRBJ2-7
ASSQWIDRVAF	11	TRBV16	TRBJ1-1
ASSLTSGGNTIY	12	TRBV7-8	TRBJ1-3
ASRGGTGITGELF	13	TRBV2	TRBJ2-2
ASSVGIAGVDTQY	13	TRBV9	TRBJ2-3
ASSLGRGLAGELF	13	TRBV5-4	TRBJ2-2
ASSNPGSPLYEQY	13	TRBV28	TRBJ2-7
ASSSRGQGNTEAF	13	TRBV5-5	TRBJ1-1
ASSLAGGFGETQY	13	TRBV5-1	TRBJ2-5
ASSYSRGGEQF	11	TRBV6-6	TRBJ2-1
ASSYEGSYTDTQY	13	TRBV6-5	TRBJ2-3
ASSVFGTSGNTGELF	15	TRBV9	TRBJ2-2
ASSLTIHRDQNIQY	14	TRBV5-1	TRBJ2-4
SVAGTGGLNTEAF	13	TRBV29-1	TRBJ1-1
ATSRGPGDEQF	11	TRBV15	TRBJ2-1
ASSPDRGRGVYGYT	14	TRBV18	TRBJ1-2
ASSTQTQGNEQF	12	TRBV11-2	TRBJ2-1
ASSLNPLVVNSPLH	14	TRBV5-4	TRBJ1-6
ASSSGSYNEQF	11	TRBV18	TRBJ2-1
SVRHAEGEQF	10	TRBV29-1	TRBJ2-1
ASSYSGRTSTDTQY	14	TRBV6-5	TRBJ2-3
ASGGRTANYGYT	12	TRBV19	TRBJ1-2
ASSPVRLAGGPSYNEQF	17	TRBV11-2	TRBJ2-1
ASSPGLNEQF	10	TRBV6-6	TRBJ2-1
ASSGLQASASNSEPQH	16	TRBV18	TRBJ1-5
ASSPGGRGEKLF	12	TRBV19	TRBJ1-4
ASSVATGVNTEAF	13	TRBV9	TRBJ1-1